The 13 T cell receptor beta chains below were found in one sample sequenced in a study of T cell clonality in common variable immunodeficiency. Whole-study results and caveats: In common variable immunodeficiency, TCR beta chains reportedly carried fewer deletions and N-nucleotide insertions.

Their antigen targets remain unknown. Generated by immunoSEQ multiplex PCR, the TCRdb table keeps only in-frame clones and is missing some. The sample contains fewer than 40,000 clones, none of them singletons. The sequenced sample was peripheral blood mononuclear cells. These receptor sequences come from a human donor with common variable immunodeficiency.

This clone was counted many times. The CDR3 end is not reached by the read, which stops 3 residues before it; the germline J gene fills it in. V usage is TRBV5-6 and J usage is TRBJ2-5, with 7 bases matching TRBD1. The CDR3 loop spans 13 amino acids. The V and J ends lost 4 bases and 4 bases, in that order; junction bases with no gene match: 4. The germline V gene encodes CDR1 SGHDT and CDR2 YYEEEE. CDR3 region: CASSLTGPETQYF. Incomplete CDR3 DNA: TGTGCCAGCAGCCTGACAGGGCCAGAGACC.

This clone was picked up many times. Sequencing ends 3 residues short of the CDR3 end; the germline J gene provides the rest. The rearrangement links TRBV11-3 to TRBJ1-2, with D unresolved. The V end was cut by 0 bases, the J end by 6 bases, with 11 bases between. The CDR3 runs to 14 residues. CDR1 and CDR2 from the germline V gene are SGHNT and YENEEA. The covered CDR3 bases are TGTGCCAGCAGCTTAGAGTCCAGGTGGAATGGC. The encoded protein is CASSLESRWNG. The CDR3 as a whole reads CASSLESRWNGYTF.

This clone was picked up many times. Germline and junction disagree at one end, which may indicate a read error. The CDR3: CASSQGAVISGRETQYF. The covered CDR3 bases are TGCGCCAGCAGCCAGGGGGCAGTTATTAGTGGGAGGGAGACC. The chain couples TRBV4-2 to TRBJ2-5; 8 bases are shared with TRBD1. The sequenced fragment ends 3 residues before the CDR3 boundary, so the rest is inferred from the germline J gene. CDR3 length equals 17 residues. Germline V gives CDR1 LGHNA, CDR2 YNFKEQ.

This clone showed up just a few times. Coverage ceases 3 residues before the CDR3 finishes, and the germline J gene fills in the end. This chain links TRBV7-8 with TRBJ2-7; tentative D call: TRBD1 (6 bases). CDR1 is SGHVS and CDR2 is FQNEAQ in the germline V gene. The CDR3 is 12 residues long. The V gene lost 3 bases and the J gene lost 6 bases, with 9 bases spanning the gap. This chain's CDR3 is CASSFTGSEQYF. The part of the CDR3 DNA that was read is TGTGCCAGCAGCTTTACAGGGTCCGAG.

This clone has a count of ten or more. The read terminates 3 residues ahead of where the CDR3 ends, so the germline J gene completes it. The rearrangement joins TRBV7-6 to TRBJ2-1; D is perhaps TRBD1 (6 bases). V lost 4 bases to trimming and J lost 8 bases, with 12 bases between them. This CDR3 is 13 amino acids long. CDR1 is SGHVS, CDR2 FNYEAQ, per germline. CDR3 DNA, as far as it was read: TGTGCCAGCAGCTCCCCGACAGGCCATGAG. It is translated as CASSSPTGHE. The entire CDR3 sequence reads CASSSPTGHEQFF. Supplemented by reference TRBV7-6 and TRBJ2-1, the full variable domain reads GAGVSQSPRYKVTKRGQDVALRCDPISGHVSLYWYRQALGQGPEFLTYFNYEAQQDKSGLPNDRFSAERPEGSISTLTIQRTEQRDSAMYRCASSSPTGHEQFFGPGTRLTVL.

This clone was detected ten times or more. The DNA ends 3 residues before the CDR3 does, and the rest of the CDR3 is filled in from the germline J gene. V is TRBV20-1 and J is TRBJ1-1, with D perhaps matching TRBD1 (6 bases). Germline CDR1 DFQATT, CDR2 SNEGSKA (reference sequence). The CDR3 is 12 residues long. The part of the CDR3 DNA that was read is TGCAGTGCTAGAAAACCAGGGGACGTT. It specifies CSARKPGDV. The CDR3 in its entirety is CSARKPGDVAFF.

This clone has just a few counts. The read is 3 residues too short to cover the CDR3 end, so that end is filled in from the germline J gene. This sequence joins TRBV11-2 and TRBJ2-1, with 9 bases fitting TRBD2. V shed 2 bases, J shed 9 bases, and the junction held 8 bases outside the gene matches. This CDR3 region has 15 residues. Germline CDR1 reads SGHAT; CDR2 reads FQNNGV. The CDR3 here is CASSLLVAGVGEQFF. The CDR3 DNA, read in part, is TGTGCCAGCAGCTTATTGGTAGCGGGAGTTGGTGAG.

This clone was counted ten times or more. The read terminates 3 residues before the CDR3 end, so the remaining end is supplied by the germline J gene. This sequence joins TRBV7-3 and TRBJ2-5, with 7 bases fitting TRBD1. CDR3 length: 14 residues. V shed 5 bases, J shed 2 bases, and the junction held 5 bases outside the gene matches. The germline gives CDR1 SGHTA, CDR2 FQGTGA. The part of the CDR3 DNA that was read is TGTGCCAGCAGCGCCCCGGGACAGCAAGAGACC. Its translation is CASSAPGQQET. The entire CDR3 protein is CASSAPGQQETQYF.

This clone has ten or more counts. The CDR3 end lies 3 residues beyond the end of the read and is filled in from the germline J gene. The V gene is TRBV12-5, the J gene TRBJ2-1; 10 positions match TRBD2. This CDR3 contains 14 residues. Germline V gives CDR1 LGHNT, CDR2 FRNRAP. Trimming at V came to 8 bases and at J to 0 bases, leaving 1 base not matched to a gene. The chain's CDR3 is CASSSGSSYNEQFF. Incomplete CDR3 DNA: TGTGCTAGTTCTAGCGGGAGCTCCTACAATGAG.

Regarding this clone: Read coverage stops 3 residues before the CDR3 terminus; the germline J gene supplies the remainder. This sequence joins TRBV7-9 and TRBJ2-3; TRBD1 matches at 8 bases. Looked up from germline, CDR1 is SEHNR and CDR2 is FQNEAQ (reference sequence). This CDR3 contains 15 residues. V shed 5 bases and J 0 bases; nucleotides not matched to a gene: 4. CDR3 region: CASSRGTGSTDTQYF. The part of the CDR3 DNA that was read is TGTGCCAGCAGCCGGGGGACAGGTAGCACAGATACG. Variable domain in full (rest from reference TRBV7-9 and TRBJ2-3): DTGVSQNPRHKITKRGQNVTFRCDPISEHNRLYWYRQTLGQGPEFLTYFQNEAQLEKSRLLSDRFSAERPKGSFSTLEIQRTEQGDSAMYLCASSRGTGSTDTQYFGPGTRLTVL.

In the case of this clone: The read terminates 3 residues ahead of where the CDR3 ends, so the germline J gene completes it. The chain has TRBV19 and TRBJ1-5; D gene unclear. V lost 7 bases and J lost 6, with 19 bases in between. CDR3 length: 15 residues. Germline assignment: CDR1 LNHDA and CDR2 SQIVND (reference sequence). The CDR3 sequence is CASTARGKVRQPQHF. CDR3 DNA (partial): TGTGCCAGTACCGCGCGGGGAAAAGTTCGTCAGCCC. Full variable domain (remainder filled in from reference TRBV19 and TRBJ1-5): DGGITQSPKYLFRKEGQNVTLSCEQNLNHDAMYWYRQDPGQGLRLIYYSQIVNDFQKGDIAEGYSVSREKKESFPLTVTSAQKNPTAFYLCASTARGKVRQPQHFGDGTRLSIL.

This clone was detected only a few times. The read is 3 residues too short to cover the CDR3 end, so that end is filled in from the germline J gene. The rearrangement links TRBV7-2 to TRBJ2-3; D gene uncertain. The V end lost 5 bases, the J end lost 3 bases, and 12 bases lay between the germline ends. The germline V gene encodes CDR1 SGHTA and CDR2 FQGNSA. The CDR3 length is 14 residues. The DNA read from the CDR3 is TGTGCCAGCAGCGTAGGCCACAGTACAGATACG. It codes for CASSVGHSTDT. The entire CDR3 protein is CASSVGHSTDTQYF.

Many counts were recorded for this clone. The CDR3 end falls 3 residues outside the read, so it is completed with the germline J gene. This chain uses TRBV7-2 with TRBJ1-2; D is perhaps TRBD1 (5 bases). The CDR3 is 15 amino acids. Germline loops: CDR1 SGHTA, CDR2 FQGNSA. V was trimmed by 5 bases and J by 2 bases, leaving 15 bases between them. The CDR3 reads CASSLLGGVNYGYTF. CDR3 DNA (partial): TGTGCCAGCAGCCTCCTTGGAGGGGTGAACTATGGC.